The next 19 T cell receptor beta chains were all read from a single sample in a study of regulatory and conventional T cells in RAG deficiency. Genomic DNA came from blood conventional CD4+ T cells gated CD25-low CD127-high. Assay used: immunoSEQ multiplex PCR; TCRdb lists only in-frame clones, some missing. The data show 8,000 to 10,000 clones, around 94% seen once. Sequencing was performed on CD4+ effector T cells sorted from blood. Receptors originate from a human donor with RAG deficiency presenting as severe combined immunodeficiency.

This clone showed up just once. The chain is built from TRBV5-1 and TRBJ2-2; 9 bases agree with TRBD1. This CDR3 comprises 16 residues. CDR1 is SGHRS and CDR2 is YFSETQ in the germline V gene. The J segment lost 2 bases and the V segment lost 4 bases, leaving 6 bases of the junction unmatched. Written as DNA, the CDR3 is TGCGCCAGCAGCGCCGGGACAGGGATTAACACCGGGGAGCTGTTTTTT. It yields the protein CASSAGTGINTGELFF.

V and J are TRBV10-3 and TRBJ2-3; 8 bases align to TRBD1. The CDR3 consists of 16 residues. CDR1 and CDR2 from the germline V gene are ENHRY and SYGVKD. With 1 base clipped from V and 0 bases from J, the junction kept 3 bases outside the gene matches. This CDR3 reads CAISEFQGASTDTQYF. DNA for the CDR3: TGTGCCATCAGTGAGTTCCAGGGGGCTAGCACAGATACGCAGTATTTT.

The V gene is TRBV9, the J gene TRBJ1-4; D may be TRBD1 (6 bases). Germline CDR1 reads SGDLS; CDR2 reads YYNGEE. The CDR3 is 13 amino acids. The V end was cut by 3 bases, the J end by 3 bases, with 6 bases between. In nucleotides, the CDR3 is TGTGCCAGCAGCGGGACAGCTAATGAAAAACTGTTTTTT. This sequence encodes CASSGTANEKLFF.

The V gene is TRBV28, the J gene TRBJ2-6; D unclear. With 2 bases removed from V and 4 bases from J, the gap between germline ends came to 18 bases. Germline lookup yields CDR1 MDHEN and CDR2 SYDVKM. This CDR3 has 18 amino acids. The CDR3 is CASSLLDPARSGANVLTF. CDR3 bases: TGTGCCAGCAGTTTACTGGACCCAGCGAGATCAGGGGCCAACGTCCTGACTTTC.

The V and J genes are TRBV7-2 and TRBJ2-6; TRBD1 aligns across 8 bases. The CDR3 runs to 16 residues. Unmatched junction bases numbered 2, after V lost 4 bases and J lost 0 bases. The germline gives CDR1 SGHTA, CDR2 FQGNSA. The DNA of the CDR3 is TGTGCCAGCAGCTATACAGGGGGCTCTGGGGCCAACGTCCTGACTTTC. Its protein is CASSYTGGSGANVLTF. Filled out from reference TRBV7-2 and TRBJ2-6, the complete variable domain reads GAGVSQSPSNKVTEKGKDVELRCDPISGHTALYWYRQSLGQGLEFLIYFQGNSAPDKSGLPSDRFSAERTGGSVSTLTIQRTQQEDSAVYLCASSYTGGSGANVLTFGAGSRLTVL.

The rearrangement joins TRBV18 to TRBJ2-7; 8 bases are a match to TRBD1. Unmatched junction bases numbered 4, after V lost 0 bases and J lost 3 bases. The germline CDR1 and CDR2 sequences are KGHSH and LQKENI. The CDR3 spans 15 residues. The CDR3 DNA reads TGTGCCAGCTCACCACCGGGACAGGAACTCTACGAGCAGTACTTC. As protein: CASSPPGQELYEQYF.

The rearrangement joins TRBV14 to TRBJ1-2; D is unclear. From germline, CDR1 is SGHDN and CDR2 FVKESK. Trimming removed 0 bases at V and 8 bases at J, with 13 bases between. The CDR3 contains 14 residues. DNA for the CDR3: TGTGCCAGCAGCCAAGACCGAAGTTTTAGGGGCTACACCTTC. It yields the protein CASSQDRSFRGYTF.

V gene TRBV25-1 combines with J gene TRBJ2-3; D may be TRBD1 (6 bases). The CDR3 is made up of 16 amino acids. Trimming left V 0 bases short and J 4 bases short, with 14 bases between. CDR1 is MGHDK and CDR2 is SYGVNS in the germline V gene. The CDR3 DNA reads TGTGCCAGCAGTGAATATCGGGGCAGGGGACCAGATACGCAGTATTTT. Translated: CASSEYRGRGPDTQYF.

There are a few counts of this clone. V is TRBV5-1 and J is TRBJ2-7; TRBD1 agrees at 9 bases. The CDR3 is 14 amino acids. Germline V gene lookup returns CDR1 SGHRS and CDR2 YFSETQ. Trimming cost V 4 bases and J 1 base; bases outside gene matches: 3. Here the CDR3 DNA reads TGCGCCAGCAGCAGGGGACAGGGATCCTACGAGCAGTACTTC. Residues: CASSRGQGSYEQYF.

The chain joins TRBV4-2 to TRBJ1-5; possibly TRBD1 for D (6 bases). CDR3 length equals 17 residues. Per germline, CDR1 LGHNA and CDR2 YNFKEQ. V was cut by 0 bases and J by 0 bases, with 12 bases left in between. The CDR3 DNA reads as TGTGCCAGCAGCCAAGAGGAGACAGGCTATAGCAATCAGCCCCAGCATTTT. It encodes CASSQEETGYSNQPQHF.

The V call is TRBV25-1, the J call TRBJ2-5; D may be TRBD1 (5 bases). Germline values: CDR1 MGHDK, CDR2 SYGVNS. V gave up 3 bases and J gave up 5 bases, with 13 bases separating them. This CDR3 is built from 14 residues. CDR3 in DNA: TGTGCCAGCAGTGATGGACACTTTTCGGAGACCCAGTACTTC. This gives the protein CASSDGHFSETQYF.

The chain employs TRBV7-9 and TRBJ2-1; D possibly corresponds to TRBD2 (5 bases). Germline V lookup: CDR1 SEHNR, CDR2 FQNEAQ (reference sequence). The CDR3 runs 15 residues. The V gene lost 2 bases and the J gene lost 0 bases, with 8 bases spanning the gap. CDR3 sequence reads: CASSLPGSSYNEQFF. The CDR3 DNA reads TGTGCCAGCAGCTTACCGGGGAGCTCCTACAATGAGCAGTTCTTC.

The chain has TRBV7-2 and TRBJ2-3; no firm D call. V was shortened by 5 bases and J by 0 bases, with 3 bases between the two germline ends. The germline V gene encodes CDR1 SGHTA and CDR2 FQGNSA. The CDR3 sequence is 12 residues long. In nucleotides, the CDR3 is TGTGCCAGCAGCCCGAGCACAGATACGCAGTATTTT. Amino acid sequence: CASSPSTDTQYF.

The chain couples TRBV11-2 to TRBJ2-3; 10 nucleotides match TRBD1. Trimming cost V 8 bases and J 4 bases; bases outside gene matches: 6. The CDR3 covers 14 residues. CDR1 and CDR2 (germline): SGHAT, FQNNGV. The CDR3 region is CASGTGTGADTQYF. The CDR3 DNA reads TGTGCCAGCGGCACCGGGACAGGGGCAGATACGCAGTATTTT.

This chain links TRBV5-1 with TRBJ1-5; tentative D call: TRBD1 (5 bases). Between the trimmed V and J ends, which lost 0 bases and 4 bases, there was a span of 11 bases. CDR1 SGHRS and CDR2 YFSETQ come from the germline V gene. The CDR3 spans 15 residues. The CDR3 nucleotides read TGCGCCAGCAGCTTGGCCGACGGGACGAATCAGCCCCAGCATTTT. This translates into CASSLADGTNQPQHF.

The rearrangement links TRBV7-2 to TRBJ1-2, with D perhaps TRBD1 (6 bases). The CDR3 totals 14 residues. CDR1 is SGHTA, CDR2 FQGNSA, per germline. Trimming pared 6 bases from V and 4 bases from J, leaving 15 bases between. CDR3 region: CASRAPGQIYGYTF. The CDR3 bases are TGTGCCAGCAGAGCCCCAGGACAGATCTATGGCTACACCTTC.

This chain links TRBV15 with TRBJ2-7; D perhaps matches TRBD2 (5 bases). The V gene's germline CDR1 is LNHNV and CDR2 YYDKDF (reference sequence). The CDR3 has 14 amino acids. Trimming removed 1 base from V and 9 bases from J, with 16 bases in between. CDR3 amino acids: CATSRAPSSEAQYF. The DNA for the CDR3 is TGTGCCACCAGCAGAGCGCCCTCTTCGGAGGCGCAGTACTTC.

The rearrangement uses TRBV29-1 and TRBJ1-1; 8 bases are shared with TRBD1. This CDR3 is built from 12 residues. Per germline, CDR1 SQVTM and CDR2 ANQGSEA. J was trimmed by 4 bases and V by 7 bases; bases with no gene match: 5. CDR3 region: CSGGQGGTEAFF. The CDR3 DNA is TGCAGCGGTGGACAGGGAGGCACTGAAGCTTTCTTT.

The J gene is TRBJ2-3, the V gene TRBV4-3; 8 nucleotides match TRBD2. CDR3 size: 15 residues. V lost 0 bases, J lost 5 bases, and 4 bases stayed unmatched. CDR1 is LGHNA and CDR2 is YSLEER in the germline V gene. Here the CDR3 DNA reads TGCGCCAGCAGCCAAGATCGGGAGGGGTTAGATACGCAGTATTTT. Residues: CASSQDREGLDTQYF.